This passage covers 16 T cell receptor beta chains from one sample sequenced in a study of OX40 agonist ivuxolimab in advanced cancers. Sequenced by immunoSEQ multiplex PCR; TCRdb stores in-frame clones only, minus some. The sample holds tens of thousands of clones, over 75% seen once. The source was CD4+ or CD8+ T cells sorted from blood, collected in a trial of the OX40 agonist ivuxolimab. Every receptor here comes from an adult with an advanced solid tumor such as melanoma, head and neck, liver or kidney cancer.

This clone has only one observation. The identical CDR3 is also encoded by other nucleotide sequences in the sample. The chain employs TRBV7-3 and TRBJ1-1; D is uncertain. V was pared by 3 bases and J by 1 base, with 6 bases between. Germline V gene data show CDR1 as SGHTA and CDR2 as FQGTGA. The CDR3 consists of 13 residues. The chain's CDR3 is CASSLTSNTEAFF. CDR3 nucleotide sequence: TGTGCCAGCAGCTTGACCTCGAACACTGAAGCTTTCTTT.

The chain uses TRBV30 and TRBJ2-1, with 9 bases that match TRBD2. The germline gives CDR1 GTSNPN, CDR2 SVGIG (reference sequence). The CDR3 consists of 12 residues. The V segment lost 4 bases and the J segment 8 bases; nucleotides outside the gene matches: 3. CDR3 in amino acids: CAWTSGIYEQFF. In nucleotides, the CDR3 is TGTGCCTGGACTAGCGGGATCTATGAGCAGTTCTTC.

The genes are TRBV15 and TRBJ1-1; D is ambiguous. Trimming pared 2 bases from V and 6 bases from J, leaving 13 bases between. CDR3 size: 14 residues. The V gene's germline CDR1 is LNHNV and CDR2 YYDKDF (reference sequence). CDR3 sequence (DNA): TGTGCCACCAGCAGATACCCGAGCAGCCCTGAAGCTTTCTTT. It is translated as CATSRYPSSPEAFF.

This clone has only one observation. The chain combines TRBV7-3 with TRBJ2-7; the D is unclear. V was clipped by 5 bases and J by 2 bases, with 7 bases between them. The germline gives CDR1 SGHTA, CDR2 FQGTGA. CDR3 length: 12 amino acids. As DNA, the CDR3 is TGTGCCAGCAGCCCTCTAGCCTACGAGCAGTACTTC. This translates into CASSPLAYEQYF. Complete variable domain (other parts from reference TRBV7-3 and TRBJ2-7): GAGVSQTPSNKVTEKGKYVELRCDPISGHTALYWYRQSLGQGPEFLIYFQGTGAADDSGLPNDRFFAVRPEGSVSTLKIQRTERGDSAVYLCASSPLAYEQYFGPGTRLTVT.

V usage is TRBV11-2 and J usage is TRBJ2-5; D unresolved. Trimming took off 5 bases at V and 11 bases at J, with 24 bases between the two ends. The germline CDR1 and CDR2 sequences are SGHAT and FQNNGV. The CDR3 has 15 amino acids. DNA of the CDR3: TGTGCCAGCAGCCGGGCGACCGGTGCTGTGTCTGAGCAGTACTTC. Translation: CASSRATGAVSEQYF.

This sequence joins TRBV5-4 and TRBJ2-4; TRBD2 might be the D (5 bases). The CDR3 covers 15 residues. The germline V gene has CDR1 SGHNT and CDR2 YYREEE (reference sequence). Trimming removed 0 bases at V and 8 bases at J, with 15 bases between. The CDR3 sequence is CASSLGGFEGDIQYF. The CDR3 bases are TGTGCCAGCAGCTTGGGGGGATTTGAGGGAGACATTCAGTACTTC.

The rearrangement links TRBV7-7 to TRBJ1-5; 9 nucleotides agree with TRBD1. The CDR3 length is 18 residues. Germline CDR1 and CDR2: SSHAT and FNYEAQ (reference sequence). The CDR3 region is CASGGGQGGRMGNQPQHF. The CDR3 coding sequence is TGTGCTAGCGGGGGGGGACAGGGAGGACGAATGGGCAATCAGCCCCAGCATTTT.

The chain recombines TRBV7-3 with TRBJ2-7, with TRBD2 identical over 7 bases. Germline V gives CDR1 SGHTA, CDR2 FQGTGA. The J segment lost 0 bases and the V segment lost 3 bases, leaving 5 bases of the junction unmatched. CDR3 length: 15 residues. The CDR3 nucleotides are TGTGCCAGCAGCTTGTTAGCGGGTAGCTCCTACGAGCAGTACTTC. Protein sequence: CASSLLAGSSYEQYF.

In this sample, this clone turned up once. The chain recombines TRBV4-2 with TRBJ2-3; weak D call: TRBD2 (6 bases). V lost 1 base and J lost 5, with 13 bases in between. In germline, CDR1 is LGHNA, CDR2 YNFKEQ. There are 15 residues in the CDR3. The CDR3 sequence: CASSQAGSSEDTQYF. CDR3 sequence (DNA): TGTGCCAGCAGCCAAGCCGGGTCTAGCGAAGATACGCAGTATTTT.

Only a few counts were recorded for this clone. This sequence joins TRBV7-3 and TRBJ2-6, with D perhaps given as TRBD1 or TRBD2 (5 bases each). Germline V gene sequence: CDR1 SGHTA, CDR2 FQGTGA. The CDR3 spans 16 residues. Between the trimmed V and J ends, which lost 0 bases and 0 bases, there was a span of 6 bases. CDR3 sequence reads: CASSLTGVSGANVLTF. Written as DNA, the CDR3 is TGTGCCAGCAGCTTAACGGGGGTCTCTGGGGCCAACGTCCTGACTTTC.

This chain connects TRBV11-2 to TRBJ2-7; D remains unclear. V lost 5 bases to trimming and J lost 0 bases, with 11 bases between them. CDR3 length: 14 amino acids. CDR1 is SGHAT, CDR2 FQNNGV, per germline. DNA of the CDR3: TGTGCCAGCAGCCCCAACATAGACTCCTACGAGCAGTACTTC. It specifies CASSPNIDSYEQYF.

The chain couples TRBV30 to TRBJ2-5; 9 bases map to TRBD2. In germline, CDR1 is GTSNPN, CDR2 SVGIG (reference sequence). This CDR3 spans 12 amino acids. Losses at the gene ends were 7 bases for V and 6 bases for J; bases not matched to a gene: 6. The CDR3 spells CASKAGGKTQYF. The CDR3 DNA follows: TGTGCCTCGAAAGCGGGGGGAAAGACCCAGTACTTC.

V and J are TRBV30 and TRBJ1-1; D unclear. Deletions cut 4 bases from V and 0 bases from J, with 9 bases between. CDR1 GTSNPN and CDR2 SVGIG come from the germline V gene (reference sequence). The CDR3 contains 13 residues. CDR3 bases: TGTGCCTGGAAAAATATGCTGAACACTGAAGCTTTCTTT. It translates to CAWKNMLNTEAFF.

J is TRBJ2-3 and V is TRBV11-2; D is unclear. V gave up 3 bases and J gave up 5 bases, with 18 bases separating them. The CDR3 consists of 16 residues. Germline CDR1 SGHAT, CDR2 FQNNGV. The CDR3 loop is CASSFFGPSTEDTQYF. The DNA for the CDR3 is TGTGCCAGCAGCTTCTTTGGGCCTTCTACGGAAGATACGCAGTATTTT.

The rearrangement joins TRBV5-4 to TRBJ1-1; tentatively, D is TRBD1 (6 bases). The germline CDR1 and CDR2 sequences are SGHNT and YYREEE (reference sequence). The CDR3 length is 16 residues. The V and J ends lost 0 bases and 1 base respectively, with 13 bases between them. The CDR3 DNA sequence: TGTGCCAGCAGCTTGGGGGGGGCGGGGTCGAACACTGAAGCTTTCTTT. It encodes CASSLGGAGSNTEAFF.

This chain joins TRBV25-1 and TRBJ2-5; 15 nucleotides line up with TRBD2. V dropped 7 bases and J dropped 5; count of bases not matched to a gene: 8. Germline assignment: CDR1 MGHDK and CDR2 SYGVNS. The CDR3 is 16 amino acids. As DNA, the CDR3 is TGTGCCAGCACCACGGGACTAGCGGGAGGCGGCGAGACCCAGTACTTC. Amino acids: CASTTGLAGGGETQYF.